One and the same sample provided the 11 T cell receptor beta chains below, sequenced in a study of cytomegalovirus exposure and HLA in healthy donors. The PCR was carried out with 60 Vbeta primers and 13 Jbeta primers. The protocol was immunoSEQ multiplex PCR, while the TCRdb copy is restricted to in-frame clones and leaves out a portion. The sample yields 150,000 to 200,000 clones, around four fifths seen once. The sample taken for sequencing was PBMCs. All receptors come from a young man in good health and CMV-seronegative.

The CDR3 coding sequence is TGCGCCAGCAGCTTATCGGGGAAGGAAAAACTGTTTTTT. It specifies CASSLSGKEKLFF. The genes are TRBV5-1 and TRBJ1-4; D is unclear. V lost 2 bases to trimming and J lost 8 bases, with 10 bases between them. The CDR3 runs 13 residues. Germline loops: CDR1 SGHRS, CDR2 YFSETQ.

A single count supports this clone. Other DNA sequences within the sample encode an identical CDR3. The rearrangement joins TRBV27 to TRBJ2-3; 11 positions match TRBD2. Unmatched junction bases numbered 10, after V lost 3 bases and J lost 2 bases. The CDR3 has 18 amino acids. Germline CDR1 MNHEY, CDR2 SMNVEV (reference sequence). DNA of the CDR3: TGTGCCAGCAGTTTGCTGCCGGGACTAGCGGAAACCACAGATACGCAGTATTTT. Protein: CASSLLPGLAETTDTQYF.

The rearrangement uses TRBV28 and TRBJ1-2; 8 bases match TRBD1. The CDR3 is 18 amino acids. Germline CDR1 MDHEN, CDR2 SYDVKM. With V trimmed by 2 bases and J by 3 bases, 14 bases remained unmatched. The CDR3 region is CASSLNPTTGGMYYGYTF. The CDR3 coding sequence is TGTGCCAGCAGTTTAAACCCCACTACAGGGGGGATGTACTATGGCTACACCTTC.

This clone was seen only a few times. This chain uses TRBV7-2 with TRBJ2-3, with D uncertain. CDR3 size: 15 residues. Trimming shortened V by 2 bases and J by 1 base, and 10 bases separated the two germline ends. Germline V gene lookup returns CDR1 SGHTA and CDR2 FQGNSA. The CDR3 DNA follows: TGTGCCAGCAGCTTACGGATAGAGGGCACAGATACGCAGTATTTT. Translated, it gives CASSLRIEGTDTQYF.

The V call is TRBV6-6, the J call TRBJ2-7; 7 bases agree with TRBD2. In germline, CDR1 is MNHNY, CDR2 SVGAGI (reference sequence). V was pared by 2 bases and J by 5 bases, with 6 bases of the junction left unmatched. The CDR3 is made up of 14 amino acids. The CDR3 is CASSYNPSGNEQYF. In DNA, the CDR3 is TGTGCCAGCAGTTACAACCCTAGCGGAAACGAGCAGTACTTC.

The genes are TRBV5-8 and TRBJ2-7; D may be TRBD1 (6 bases). Per the germline V gene, CDR1 is SGHTS and CDR2 is YDEGEE. With 2 bases removed from V and 3 bases from J, the gap between germline ends came to 12 bases. This CDR3 contains 14 residues. The CDR3 coding sequence is TGTGCCAGCAGCTTTGGGAACAGGGTCTACGAGCAGTACTTC. Translation: CASSFGNRVYEQYF.

This chain links TRBV7-2 with TRBJ1-1, with D possibly matching TRBD1 (6 bases). The CDR3 consists of 12 residues. The germline V and J ends were trimmed by 3 bases and 8 bases, with 10 bases remaining between them. Germline CDR1 reads SGHTA; CDR2 reads FQGNSA. The CDR3 nucleotides are TGTGCCAGCAGCTTTTCAGGGGCCGAAGCTTTCTTT. It is translated as CASSFSGAEAFF.

J is TRBJ1-6 and V is TRBV4-1; D gene ambiguous. In germline, CDR1 is MGHRA, CDR2 YSYEKL. V lost 0 bases and J lost 10, with 13 bases in between. CDR3 size: 15 residues. CDR3 DNA: TGCGCCAGCAGCCAAGAGCGGCATGTCGGGTCACCCCTCCACTTT. Translation gives CASSQERHVGSPLHF.

V usage is TRBV27 and J usage is TRBJ2-7; D remains ambiguous. Germline V CDR1 and CDR2: MNHEY, SMNVEV (reference sequence). V was shortened by 0 bases and J by 0 bases, with 9 bases between the two germline ends. The CDR3 contains 15 residues. Here the CDR3 reads CASSLSAVPSYEQYF. CDR3 coding DNA: TGTGCCAGCAGTTTATCCGCGGTTCCCTCCTACGAGCAGTACTTC.

The J gene is TRBJ2-2, the V gene TRBV18, with TRBD1 matching 9 bases. The junction had 14 bases not matched to a gene; V was cut back by 2 bases and J by 4 bases. The CDR3 contains 19 residues. Germline V CDR1 and CDR2: KGHSH, LQKENI. In DNA, the CDR3 is TGTGCCAGCTCACCAAGACTTTCGACAGGGGGTCGAACCACCGGGGAGCTGTTTTTT. Translated: CASSPRLSTGGRTTGELFF.

This chain's CDR3 is CASSPRDRGSGEKLFF. The CDR3 bases are TGTGCCAGCAGCCCCCGGGACAGGGGCTCAGGTGAAAAACTGTTTTTT. V gene TRBV7-9 combines with J gene TRBJ1-4, with 10 bases that match TRBD1. Germline CDR1 reads SEHNR; CDR2 reads FQNEAQ (reference sequence). Trimming at V came to 5 bases and at J to 7 bases, leaving 10 bases not matched to a gene. This CDR3 contains 16 residues.